The T cell receptor (beta chain) described here comes from a study of blood T cell repertoires in COVID-19. Study-wide context: Donors in the United States, Italy and Spain gave samples during acute or convalescent COVID-19. T cells, B-cell-depleted T cells, or PBMCs supplied cDNA or gDNA.

Authors' processing steps: The assay estimated nucleated cells by amplifying reference gene primers. Sequencing was performed with immunoSEQ multiplex PCR; in TCRdb, only in-frame clones are kept and a portion is missing. That table furnishes V, J and clone size, whereas the DNA furnished D and trimming. The sample carries around 270,000 clones, approximately 90% recorded once. V gave up 0 bases and J gave up 7 bases; unmatched junction bases: 7. Germline CDR1 LGHDT, CDR2 YNNKEL (reference sequence). CDR3 size: 17 residues. Sequences were obtained from peripheral blood. The genes are TRBV3-1 (or the pseudogene TRBV3-2) and TRBJ2-1, with 12 bases aligning to TRBD2. The source of this sequence is a man aged 25 to 45 with acute or convalescent COVID-19. The CDR3 protein is CASSQDILAGGRNEQFF. The CDR3 bases are TGTGCCAGCAGCCAAGATATCCTAGCGGGGGGGCGAAATGAGCAGTTCTTC.